One sample yielded the 5 T cell receptor beta chains listed below, sequenced in a study of shared clonotypes between healthy human individuals. The assay was immunoSEQ multiplex PCR, and TCRdb's table has in-frame clones only and misses some. The data contain more than 2 million clones, about 94% of them singletons. Naivety among CD8 cells was defined by CD45RO negativity and positive CCR7 selection, thereby excluding terminally differentiated effector memory CD45RA+ cells. Sequenced input: naive CD8+ T cells sorted from blood. Receptor source: a man aged 18 to 35 in good health.

The chain couples TRBV19 to TRBJ2-7, with D maybe TRBD1 (5 bases). Trimming took 4 bases from V and 5 from J, leaving 15 bases between them. This CDR3 comprises 14 residues. Per the germline V gene, CDR1 is LNHDA and CDR2 is SQIVND (reference sequence). CDR3 in DNA: TGTGCCAGTAGTAACCCCGTGGAAGGGGACGAGCAGTACTTC. As protein: CASSNPVEGDEQYF. The variable domain in full, with the rest retrieved from reference TRBV19 and TRBJ2-7, is DGGITQSPKYLFRKEGQNVTLSCEQNLNHDAMYWYRQDPGQGLRLIYYSQIVNDFQKGDIAEGYSVSREKKESFPLTVTSAQKNPTAFYLCASSNPVEGDEQYFGPGTRLTVT.

On this clone itself: Other nucleotide sequences in the sample specify the same CDR3. The rearrangement joins TRBV9 to TRBJ2-3; D is possibly TRBD1 (6 bases). This CDR3 is built from 14 residues. Trimming shortened V by 3 bases and J by 0 bases, and 8 bases separated the two germline ends. Germline V lookup: CDR1 SGDLS, CDR2 YYNGEE. CDR3 bases: TGTGCCAGCAGCGGGACAGATAGCACAGATACGCAGTATTTT. Its protein is CASSGTDSTDTQYF.

This chain joins TRBV5-1 and TRBJ2-2; D perhaps matches TRBD1 (5 bases). This CDR3 comprises 15 residues. V was trimmed by 2 bases and J by 5 bases, leaving 13 bases between them. Germline V gene sequence: CDR1 SGHRS, CDR2 YFSETQ. The CDR3 nucleotides read TGCGCCAGCAGCTTTTCGTCGCCAGGGACCGGGGAGCTGTTTTTT. Its protein product is CASSFSSPGTGELFF.

This clone has just a few counts. This chain uses TRBV6-1 with TRBJ1-6; no clear D gene. Trimming took off 5 bases at V and 12 bases at J, with 17 bases between the two ends. Germline V lookup: CDR1 MNHNS, CDR2 SASEGT. The CDR3 has 14 residues. The CDR3 here is CASSSLKDGIPLHF. Here the CDR3 DNA reads TGTGCCAGCAGTTCACTCAAGGATGGTATACCCCTCCACTTT.

This clone was recorded once. At the DNA level, this CDR3 is encoded by other sequences in the same sample as well. This sequence joins TRBV5-6 and TRBJ2-7, with 7 bases aligning to TRBD1. The CDR3 runs to 14 residues. The germline V gene has CDR1 SGHDT and CDR2 YYEEEE. V gave up 3 bases and J gave up 5 bases; unmatched junction bases: 8. DNA of the CDR3: TGTGCCAGCAGCTCAGACAGGGAAGGGGACGAGCAGTACTTC. The encoded protein is CASSSDREGDEQYF.